A single sample gave rise to the 5 T cell receptor beta chains below, sequenced in a study of cytotoxic CD8 clonotypes in ibrutinib-treated CLL. Profiled with immunoSEQ multiplex PCR; TCRdb holds only in-frame clones, not every one. The data show 250,000 to 350,000 clones, around 76% seen once. Sequencing used PBMCs, obtained at disease progression, from a patient treated with ibrutinib. Receptor source: a human donor with chronic lymphocytic leukemia.

The chain carries TRBV5-4 and TRBJ2-3; 13 nucleotides line up with TRBD2. This CDR3 is 16 amino acids long. Germline trimming cut 1 base from V and 4 bases from J; bases unmatched to any gene: 3. Germline assignment: CDR1 SGHNT and CDR2 YYREEE (reference sequence). The CDR3 nucleotides read TGTGCCAGCAGCTTGACTAGCGGGGGGGCCGCAGATACGCAGTATTTT. Its translation: CASSLTSGGAADTQYF.

This chain joins TRBV2 and TRBJ1-2; D not resolved. This CDR3 comprises 13 residues. The ends were cut back, 2 bases at V and 7 bases at J, with 11 bases in the middle. Germline values: CDR1 SNHLY, CDR2 FYNNEI. The CDR3 DNA reads TGTGCCAGCAGTGAACAGCCTATGCCTGGCTACACCTTC. It is translated as CASSEQPMPGYTF.

J is TRBJ2-1 and V is TRBV19; a possible D gene is TRBD2 (6 bases). The CDR3 totals 15 residues. Germline V gene data show CDR1 as LNHDA and CDR2 as SQIVND (reference sequence). V was trimmed by 3 bases and J by 2 bases, leaving 11 bases between them. CDR3 residues: CASSMRGLTYNEQFF. CDR3 sequence (DNA): TGTGCCAGTAGTATGCGGGGCCTAACCTACAATGAGCAGTTCTTC.

The chain uses TRBV9 and TRBJ2-5; the match to TRBD1 covers 8 bases. The CDR3 totals 15 residues. Trimming removed 4 bases from V and 3 bases from J; junction bases left unmatched: 8. Germline lookup yields CDR1 SGDLS and CDR2 YYNGEE. The DNA of the CDR3 is TGTGCCAGCAGCCCTCGGACAGGGTGGGAAGAGACCCAGTACTTC. Translating it yields CASSPRTGWEETQYF.

The gene calls are TRBV27 and TRBJ2-5; D may be TRBD2 (6 bases). CDR1 and CDR2 from the germline V gene are MNHEY and SMNVEV (reference sequence). Trimming removed 3 bases from V and 1 base from J, with 12 bases in between. The CDR3 is made up of 15 amino acids. The DNA of the CDR3 is TGTGCCAGCAGTTTTATTCGGGGGTCCCAAGAGACCCAGTACTTC. This encodes CASSFIRGSQETQYF.